A single sample is the source of the 5 T cell receptor beta chains below, sequenced in a study of blood T cell repertoires in COVID-19 (dated by TCRdb to about 2020). The library was obtained by the immunoSEQ multiplex PCR assay. The clones in this table, taken by TCRdb from immuneACCESS, are in-frame only. Not every clone is retained; where verified, under half of the shortfall comes from an unresolved V gene, and the cause of the rest is unknown. In this sample the table shows 250,000 to 350,000 clones, around 90% of which occur a single time. The ten largest clones capture approximately 2% of the sample. The sequenced material came from peripheral blood. Receptor source: a man between 18 and 35 years old with active or convalescent COVID-19.

Turning to this clone: Other nucleotide sequences in the sample specify the same CDR3. The rearrangement links TRBV9 to TRBJ1-2; a possible D gene is TRBD1 (6 bases). Per germline, CDR1 SGDLS and CDR2 YYNGEE. CDR3 size: 12 residues. Trimming pared 5 bases from V and 2 bases from J, leaving 7 bases between. CDR3 amino acids: CASRQGNYGYTF. The CDR3 DNA reads TGTGCCAGCAGACAGGGAAACTATGGCTACACCTTC.

The chain links TRBV4-2 to TRBJ2-5, with D unclear. The CDR3 is 16 amino acids. The V and J ends lost 6 bases and 4 bases respectively, with 21 bases between them. Germline V gene data show CDR1 as LGHNA and CDR2 as YNFKEQ. The CDR3 nucleotides read TGTGCCAGCAGACCGGGTGGTGGCGAGCAAGGAGAGACCCAGTACTTC. Amino acids: CASRPGGGEQGETQYF.

V is TRBV5-4 and J is TRBJ1-6, with a tentative D call TRBD1 (5 bases). Germline V lookup: CDR1 SGHNT, CDR2 YYREEE (reference sequence). The CDR3 has 14 residues. V lost 3 bases, J lost 7 bases, and 11 bases lay in between. The chain's CDR3 is CASSWGGGNSPLHF. In nucleotides, the CDR3 is TGTGCCAGCAGCTGGGGCGGTGGGAATTCACCCCTCCACTTT.

J is TRBJ2-3 and V is TRBV27; 13 bases map to TRBD2. After removal of 6 bases from V and 0 bases from J, the junction contained 3 bases not matched to a gene. Germline loops: CDR1 MNHEY, CDR2 SMNVEV (reference sequence). The CDR3 has 16 amino acids. For the CDR3, the DNA is TGTGCCAGCAGCCCGGGACTAGCGGGGAGCACAGATACGCAGTATTTT. This codes for CASSPGLAGSTDTQYF.

V usage is TRBV9 and J usage is TRBJ2-7, with D maybe TRBD2 (5 bases). This CDR3 comprises 13 residues. The germline CDR1 and CDR2 sequences are SGDLS and YYNGEE. With 0 bases removed from V and 5 bases from J, the gap between germline ends came to 9 bases. Here the CDR3 reads CASSVEAGDEQYF. The CDR3 nucleotides are TGTGCCAGCAGCGTAGAAGCCGGGGACGAGCAGTACTTC.